The 31 T cell receptor beta chains reported below all come from one sample, sequenced in a study of T-cell memory formation after mild COVID-19. MiXCR, run by TCRdb on the 5' RACE reads, gives a single entry per CDR3 protein. The sample has fewer than 350,000 distinct CDR3 sequences, approximately 16% seen once. Sequences were obtained from PBMCs or a T cell subset sorted from them (not recorded which). The receptors were sampled from a young man who had mild COVID-19 (a few samples of this study predate the infection). Cell type and time point are not known.

V usage is TRBV25-1 and J usage is TRBJ1-1; TRBD1 might be the D (5 bases). This CDR3 contains 13 residues. V was shortened by 4 bases and J by 3 bases, with 9 bases between the two germline ends. Germline CDR1 and CDR2: MGHDK and SYGVNS. The CDR3 loop is CASSVGGYTEAFF. The CDR3 nucleotides are TGTGCCAGCAGTGTCGGGGGGTACACTGAAGCTTTCTTT.

This clonotype has a handful of counts. V usage is TRBV5-1 and J usage is TRBJ1-5, with 7 bases lining up with TRBD1. This CDR3 contains 17 residues. CDR1 is SGHRS and CDR2 is YFSETQ in the germline V gene. Trimming took 0 bases from V and 4 from J; bases not matched to a gene: 10. The CDR3 sequence: CASSLDRPGQKNQPQHF. The CDR3 DNA reads TGCGCCAGCAGCTTGGACCGACCGGGACAGAAAAATCAGCCCCAGCATTTT. Based on the CDR3 plus reference TRBV5-1 and TRBJ1-5, the full variable domain is KAGVTQTPRYLIKTRGQQVTLSCSPISGHRSVSWYQQTPGQGLQFLFEYFSETQRNKGNFPGRFSGRQFSNSRSEMNVSTLELGDSALYLCASSLDRPGQKNQPQHFGDGTRLSIL.

This clonotype occurred a few times. The CDR3 sequence is CASSLMTNYGYTF. CDR3 in DNA: TGTGCCAGCAGTCTAATGACTAACTATGGCTACACCTTC. This chain uses TRBV12-3 or TRBV12-4 with TRBJ1-2; D not resolved. V gave up 5 bases and J gave up 0 bases, with 7 bases separating them. This CDR3 region has 13 residues.

The rearrangement uses TRBV15 and TRBJ2-5; possibly TRBD1 for D (5 bases). The CDR3 contains 14 residues. V lost 0 bases, J lost 5 bases, and 10 bases lay in between. Germline lookup yields CDR1 LNHNV and CDR2 YYDKDF (reference sequence). The CDR3 DNA reads as TGTGCCACCAGCAGAGATAAGGCAGGGGAGACCCAGTACTTC. It codes for CATSRDKAGETQYF. Full variable domain (outside the CDR3, taken from reference TRBV15 and TRBJ2-5): DAMVIQNPRYQVTQFGKPVTLSCSQTLNHNVMYWYQQKSSQAPKLLFHYYDKDFNNEADTPDNFQSRRPNTSFCFLDIRSPGLGDTAMYLCATSRDKAGETQYFGPGTRLLVL.

Written as DNA, the CDR3 is TGTGCCAGCAGCTTGGCCGGCTGGGGAAGGGAAACTGAAGCTTTCTTT. As protein: CASSLAGWGRETEAFF. The gene calls are TRBV5-4 and TRBJ1-1; D gene unclear. CDR1 is SGHNT and CDR2 is YYREEE in the germline V gene (reference sequence). The CDR3 runs 16 residues. V lost 0 bases to trimming and J lost 5 bases, with 17 bases between them. Looking up the rest from reference TRBV5-4 and TRBJ1-1 gives the full variable domain: ETGVTQSPTHLIKTRGQQVTLRCSSQSGHNTVSWYQQALGQGPQFIFQYYREEENGRGNFPPRFSGLQFPNYSSELNVNALELDDSALYLCASSLAGWGRETEAFFGQGTRLTVV.

The V call is TRBV7-8, the J call TRBJ2-5, with TRBD2 matching 13 bases. Germline loops: CDR1 SGHVS, CDR2 FQNEAQ. The V gene end was trimmed by 5 bases and the J gene end by 5 bases; junction bases not matched to a gene: 8. The CDR3 has 16 residues. CDR3 DNA sequence: TGTGCCAGCAGCCAGTCACTAGCGGGGGGGCCGGAGACCCAGTACTTC. Translation gives CASSQSLAGGPETQYF.

Ten or more counts support this clonotype. V gene TRBV7-2 combines with J gene TRBJ2-1; 8 bases are a match to TRBD2. Germline V gene lookup returns CDR1 SGHTA and CDR2 FQGNSA. The CDR3 length is 15 residues. V lost 5 bases, J lost 6 bases, and 9 bases stayed unmatched. This CDR3 reads CASSPPGLAGNEQFF. CDR3 coding DNA: TGTGCCAGCAGCCCTCCCGGACTAGCTGGCAATGAGCAGTTCTTC.

This clonotype has more than one count but fewer than ten. The genes are TRBV6-5 and TRBJ2-7; TRBD1 matches at 12 bases. The CDR3 consists of 15 residues. The germline CDR1 and CDR2 sequences are MNHEY and SVGAGI. Trimming removed 6 bases from V and 6 bases from J; junction bases left unmatched: 9. The CDR3 DNA follows: TGTGCCAGCAGCGAACGGGACAGGGGGCTTGGCGAGCAGTACTTC. It specifies CASSERDRGLGEQYF.

The chain carries TRBV3-1 and TRBJ1-2; 8 nucleotides agree with TRBD1. Germline-derived CDR1 and CDR2 are LGHDT and YNNKEL (reference sequence). After removal of 5 bases from V and 2 bases from J, the junction contained 10 bases not matched to a gene. The CDR3 covers 16 residues. The CDR3 region has the DNA TGTGCCAGCAGCACGACAGGGGCCGCAGCAAACTATGGCTACACCTTC. This gives the protein CASSTTGAAANYGYTF.

In its sample, this clonotype was seen a few times. J is TRBJ1-4 and V is TRBV20-1; D may be TRBD1 (6 bases). V lost 0 bases, J lost 5 bases, and 7 bases lay in between. The germline CDR1 and CDR2 sequences are DFQATT and SNEGSKA (reference sequence). This CDR3 has 13 residues. CDR3 sequence (DNA): TGCAGTGCTAGAGACAGGGGAAATGAAAAACTGTTTTTT. Amino acids: CSARDRGNEKLFF.

In this sample, this clonotype turned up a few times. The chain recombines TRBV6-5 with TRBJ2-1, with TRBD2 matching over 8 bases. The V gene's germline CDR1 is MNHEY and CDR2 SVGAGI. J lost 7 bases, V lost 5 bases, and 10 bases had no gene match. The CDR3 contains 15 residues. DNA of the CDR3: TGTGCCAGCAGTCCGGGAGGGGGGCTCGGGAATGAGCAGTTCTTC. Translated, it gives CASSPGGGLGNEQFF.

The table lists this clonotype with a few counts. The genes are TRBV12-3 or TRBV12-4 and TRBJ2-5; TRBD1 matches 7 bases. CDR3 length equals 15 residues. J lost 5 bases, V lost 6 bases, and 12 bases had no gene match. The CDR3 region has the DNA TGTGCCAGCAGGCAACCCGGGACAGTGGTTGAGACCCAGTACTTC. It is translated as CASRQPGTVVETQYF.

This clonotype was counted a few times. The CDR3 here is CASSYRAGLITDTQYF. The CDR3 DNA follows: TGCGCCAGCAGTTATCGTGCGGGCCTAATCACAGATACGCAGTATTTT. The chain employs TRBV5-1 and TRBJ2-3, with D possibly matching TRBD2 (5 bases). V was cut by 5 bases and J by 2 bases, with 18 bases left in between. Germline V gives CDR1 SGHRS, CDR2 YFSETQ. The CDR3 spans 16 residues.

In its sample, this clonotype was seen a few times. CDR3 bases: TGTGCCAGCAGCCGGTGGGGGGCGCTTAGTGGCACTGAAGCTTTCTTT. Protein: CASSRWGALSGTEAFF. V is TRBV5-6 and J is TRBJ1-1; perhaps TRBD1 as D (6 bases). The CDR3 consists of 16 residues. V dropped 4 bases and J dropped 4 bases, with 20 bases sitting between them. Germline V gene data show CDR1 as SGHDT and CDR2 as YYEEEE.

Here the CDR3 reads CASSLAPRGGGGYTF. Here the CDR3 DNA reads TGTGCCAGCAGCTTAGCCCCCAGGGGGGGAGGTGGCTACACCTTC. The rearrangement uses TRBV7-3 and TRBJ1-2, with 7 bases identical to TRBD1. V gave up 2 bases and J gave up 7 bases; unmatched junction bases: 10. CDR1 SGHTA and CDR2 FQGTGA come from the germline V gene. The CDR3 is made up of 15 amino acids. Together with reference TRBV7-3 and TRBJ1-2, the CDR3 gives the full variable domain: GAGVSQTPSNKVTEKGKYVELRCDPISGHTALYWYRQSLGQGPEFLIYFQGTGAADDSGLPNDRFFAVRPEGSVSTLKIQRTERGDSAVYLCASSLAPRGGGGYTFGSGTRLTVV.

The V gene is TRBV3-1, the J gene TRBJ2-7; maybe TRBD1 (5 bases). The germline gives CDR1 LGHDT, CDR2 YNNKEL (reference sequence). The V end was cut by 5 bases, the J end by 2 bases, with 13 bases between. The CDR3 runs 14 residues. This CDR3 is CASSVGLPPYEQYF. The CDR3 DNA reads TGTGCCAGCAGCGTGGGGCTGCCTCCCTACGAGCAGTACTTC.

The chain joins TRBV5-1 to TRBJ1-1, with D unclear. Trimming left V 3 bases short and J 4 bases short, with 16 bases between. The CDR3 covers 15 residues. CDR1 is SGHRS and CDR2 is YFSETQ in the germline V gene. The CDR3 sequence: CASSWRGALSTEAFF. CDR3 coding DNA: TGCGCCAGCAGCTGGCGGGGAGCCTTGAGCACTGAAGCTTTCTTT.

The chain has TRBV4-1 and TRBJ2-5; TRBD2 agrees at 10 bases. After removal of 0 bases from V and 2 bases from J, the junction contained 6 bases not matched to a gene. CDR1 MGHRA and CDR2 YSYEKL come from the germline V gene. The CDR3 is made up of 17 amino acids. The CDR3 here is CASSQDPSGGVQETQYF. CDR3 DNA sequence: TGCGCCAGCAGCCAAGATCCTAGCGGGGGAGTTCAAGAGACCCAGTACTTC.

This clonotype was counted only a few times. V is TRBV6-6 and J is TRBJ1-5, with a possible D match to TRBD1 (5 bases). This CDR3 region has 15 residues. Germline-derived CDR1 and CDR2 are MNHNY and SVGAGI (reference sequence). Between the trimmed V and J ends, which lost 5 bases and 3 bases, there was a span of 14 bases. CDR3 nucleotides: TGTGCCAGCAGTCACCCCCCGGGGGACAATCAGCCCCAGCATTTT. Amino acid sequence: CASSHPPGDNQPQHF.

Only a few counts were recorded for this clonotype. CDR3 loop: CASRERTSGGEQFF. Here the CDR3 DNA reads TGTGCCAGCAGAGAGAGGACTAGCGGGGGTGAGCAGTTCTTC. The V call is TRBV2, the J call TRBJ2-1; 13 bases agree with TRBD2. There are 14 residues in the CDR3. Germline values: CDR1 SNHLY, CDR2 FYNNEI. V lost 6 bases and J lost 9; bases outside the gene matches: 5.

This clonotype was detected ten times or more. The chain carries TRBV4-2 and TRBJ2-2, with D uncertain. The V end lost 0 bases, the J end lost 6 bases, and 8 bases lay between the germline ends. The CDR3 loop spans 14 amino acids. Germline CDR1 LGHNA, CDR2 YNFKEQ. The CDR3 loop is CASSQDRIAGELFF. DNA for the CDR3: TGTGCCAGCAGCCAAGACAGGATTGCCGGGGAGCTGTTTTTT.

V and J are TRBV7-2 and TRBJ2-2; tentative D call: TRBD1 (5 bases). The V gene lost 6 bases and the J gene lost 4 bases, with 18 bases spanning the gap. Looked up from germline, CDR1 is SGHTA and CDR2 is FQGNSA. The CDR3 length is 16 residues. Here the CDR3 DNA reads TGTGCCAGCAGGTTACTGCAGGGCGTGGGCACCGGGGAGCTGTTTTTT. Protein product: CASRLLQGVGTGELFF.

The CDR3 DNA follows: TGTGCCAGCAGATCAGGGAAAAGCACTGAAGCTTTCTTT. Translated: CASRSGKSTEAFF. V gene TRBV12-3 or TRBV12-4 combines with J gene TRBJ1-1; tentatively, D is TRBD1 (5 bases). The CDR3 consists of 13 residues. Trimming stripped 6 bases from V and 4 bases from J, with 12 bases between.

This clonotype was recorded a few times. CDR3 nucleotide sequence: TGTGCCAGCAGCTTAGGGGACAGGGCTGTAGATACGCAGTATTTT. This codes for CASSLGDRAVDTQYF. The chain recombines TRBV11-3 with TRBJ2-3; 9 positions agree with TRBD1. The ends lost 1 base at V and 5 bases at J; junction bases unmatched: 4. CDR1 SGHNT and CDR2 YENEEA come from the germline V gene. The CDR3 runs to 15 residues. Together with reference TRBV11-3 and TRBJ2-3, the CDR3 gives the full variable domain: EAGVVQSPRYKIIEKKQPVAFWCNPISGHNTLYWYLQNLGQGPELLIRYENEEAVDDSQLPKDRFSAERLKGVDSTLKIQPAELGDSAVYLCASSLGDRAVDTQYFGPGTRLTVL.

The chain has TRBV6-5 and TRBJ2-7, with TRBD2 as a possible D gene (5 bases). Germline CDR1 is MNHEY and CDR2 is SVGAGI. The CDR3 totals 19 residues. Trimming removed 6 bases from V and 2 bases from J, with 29 bases in between. The CDR3 is CASSLVRAAWRNGAYEQYV. The CDR3 DNA follows: TGTGCCAGCAGCCTAGTTCGTGCCGCGTGGAGGAACGGCGCCTACGAGCAGTACGTC.

This clonotype has a handful of counts. This chain uses TRBV6-5 with TRBJ2-3, with TRBD2 as a possible D gene (6 bases). This CDR3 has 14 amino acids. The V gene's germline CDR1 is MNHEY and CDR2 SVGAGI. With 6 bases removed from V and 2 bases from J, the gap between germline ends came to 12 bases. This CDR3 reads CASRSGGATDTQYF. The CDR3 nucleotides read TGTGCCAGCAGAAGTGGCGGGGCCACAGATACGCAGTATTTT.

This chain uses TRBV18 with TRBJ1-4; 8 bases agree with TRBD1. The CDR3 length is 15 residues. V lost 6 bases to trimming and J lost 5 bases; unmatched junction nucleotides: 8. Germline values: CDR1 KGHSH, CDR2 LQKENI. This chain's CDR3 is CASSRGTGLNEKLFF. As DNA, the CDR3 is TGTGCCAGCTCGCGAGGGACAGGCCTCAATGAAAAACTGTTTTTT. Supplemented by reference TRBV18 and TRBJ1-4, the full variable domain reads NAGVMQNPRHLVRRRGQEARLRCSPMKGHSHVYWYRQLPEEGLKFMVYLQKENIIDESGMPKERFSAEFPKEGPSILRIQQVVRGDSAAYFCASSRGTGLNEKLFFGSGTQLSVL.

In this sample, this clonotype turned up a few times. V and J are TRBV12-3 or TRBV12-4 and TRBJ2-1; D is unclear. The CDR3 totals 17 residues. The germline V and J ends were trimmed by 4 bases and 5 bases, with 21 bases remaining between them. The CDR3 is CASSSLGHGIGNNEQFF. CDR3 DNA: TGTGCCAGCAGTTCCTTAGGGCACGGTATAGGGAACAATGAGCAGTTCTTC.

This clonotype has a handful of counts. The DNA of the CDR3 is TGTGCCAGCAGGGGGAACCTAGCAGGTGGCTACACCTTC. Translating gives CASRGNLAGGYTF. The V and J genes are TRBV6-6 and TRBJ1-2; D gene ambiguous. CDR3 size: 13 residues. Per the germline V gene, CDR1 is MNHNY and CDR2 is SVGAGI (reference sequence). Trimming took off 6 bases at V and 7 bases at J, with 15 bases between the two ends.

This clonotype was seen more than once but under ten times. The V call is TRBV6-6, the J call TRBJ2-7; 9 bases are shared with TRBD2. Germline lookup yields CDR1 MNHNY and CDR2 SVGAGI (reference sequence). The CDR3 spans 13 residues. V shed 8 bases, J shed 2 bases, and the junction held 4 bases outside the gene matches. CDR3 sequence: CASGLAGPYEQYF. In DNA, the CDR3 is TGTGCCAGCGGCCTAGCGGGGCCCTACGAGCAGTACTTC.

This chain uses TRBV7-2 with TRBJ2-1; no clear D gene. Germline assignment: CDR1 SGHTA and CDR2 FQGNSA. The CDR3 length is 12 residues. The V gene lost 3 bases and the J gene lost 10 bases, with 10 bases spanning the gap. CDR3 nucleotide sequence: TGTGCCAGCAGCTTCGGTTTTCGAGAGCAGTTCTTC. Encoded protein: CASSFGFREQFF.